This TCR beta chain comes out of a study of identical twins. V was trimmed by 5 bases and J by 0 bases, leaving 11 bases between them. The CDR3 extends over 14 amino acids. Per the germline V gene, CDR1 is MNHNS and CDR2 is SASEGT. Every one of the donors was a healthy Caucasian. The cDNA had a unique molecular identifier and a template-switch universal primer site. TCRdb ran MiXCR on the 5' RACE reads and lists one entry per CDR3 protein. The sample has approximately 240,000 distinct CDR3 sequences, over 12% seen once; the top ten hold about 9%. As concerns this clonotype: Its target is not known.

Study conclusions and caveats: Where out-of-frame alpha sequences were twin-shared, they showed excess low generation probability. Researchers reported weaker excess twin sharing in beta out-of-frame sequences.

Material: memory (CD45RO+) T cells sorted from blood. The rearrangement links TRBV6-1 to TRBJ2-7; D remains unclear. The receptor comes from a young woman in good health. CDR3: CASSPGAFSYEQYF. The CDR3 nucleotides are TGTGCCAGCAGTCCCGGAGCCTTCTCCTACGAGCAGTACTTC.